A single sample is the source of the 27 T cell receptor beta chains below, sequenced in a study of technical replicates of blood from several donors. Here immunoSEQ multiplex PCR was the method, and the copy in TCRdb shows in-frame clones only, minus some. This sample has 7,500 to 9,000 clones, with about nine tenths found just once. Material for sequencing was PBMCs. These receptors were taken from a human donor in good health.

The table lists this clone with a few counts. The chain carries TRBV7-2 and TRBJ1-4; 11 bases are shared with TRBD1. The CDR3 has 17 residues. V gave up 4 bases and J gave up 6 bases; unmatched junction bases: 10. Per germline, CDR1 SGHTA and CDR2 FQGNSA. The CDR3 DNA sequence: TGTGCCAGCAGCTCAGTCGGGACAGGGGGATTGGATGAAAAACTGTTTTTT. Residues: CASSSVGTGGLDEKLFF.

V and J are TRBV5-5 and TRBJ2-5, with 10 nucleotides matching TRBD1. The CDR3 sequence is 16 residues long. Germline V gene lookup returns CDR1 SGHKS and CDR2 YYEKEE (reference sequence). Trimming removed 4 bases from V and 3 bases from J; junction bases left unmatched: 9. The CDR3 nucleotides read TGTGCCAGCAGCCGCTCCACAGGGACAGGGGAAGAGACCCAGTACTTC. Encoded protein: CASSRSTGTGEETQYF.

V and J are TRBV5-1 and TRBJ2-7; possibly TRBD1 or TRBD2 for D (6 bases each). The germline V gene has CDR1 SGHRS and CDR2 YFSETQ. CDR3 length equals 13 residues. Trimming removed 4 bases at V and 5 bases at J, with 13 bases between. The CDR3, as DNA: TGCGCCAGCAGCCTGGGGGGCAGTAACGAGCAGTACTTC. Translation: CASSLGGSNEQYF.

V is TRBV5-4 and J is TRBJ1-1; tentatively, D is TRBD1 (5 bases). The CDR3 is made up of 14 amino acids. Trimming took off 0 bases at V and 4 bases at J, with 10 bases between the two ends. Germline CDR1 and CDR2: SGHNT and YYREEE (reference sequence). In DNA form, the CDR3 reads TGTGCCAGCAGCTTGGATGGAGGGGTCACTGAAGCTTTCTTT. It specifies CASSLDGGVTEAFF.

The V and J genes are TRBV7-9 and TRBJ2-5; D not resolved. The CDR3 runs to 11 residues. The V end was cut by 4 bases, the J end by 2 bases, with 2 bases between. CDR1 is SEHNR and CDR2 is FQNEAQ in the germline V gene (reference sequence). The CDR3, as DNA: TGTGCCAGCAGCTCACAAGAGACCCAGTACTTC. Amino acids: CASSSQETQYF.

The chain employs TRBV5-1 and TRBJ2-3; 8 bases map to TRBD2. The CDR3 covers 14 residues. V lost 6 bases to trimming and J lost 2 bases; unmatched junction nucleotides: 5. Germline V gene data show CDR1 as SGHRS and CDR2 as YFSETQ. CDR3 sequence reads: CASMIAGYTDTQYF. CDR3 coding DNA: TGCGCCAGCATGATAGCGGGGTACACAGATACGCAGTATTTT.

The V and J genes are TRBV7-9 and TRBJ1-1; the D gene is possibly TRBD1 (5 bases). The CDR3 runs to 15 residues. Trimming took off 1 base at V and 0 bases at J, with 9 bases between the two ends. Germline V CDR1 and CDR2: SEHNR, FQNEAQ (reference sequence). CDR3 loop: CASSLEARVNTEAFF. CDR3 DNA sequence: TGTGCCAGCAGCTTAGAGGCCAGGGTGAACACTGAAGCTTTCTTT.

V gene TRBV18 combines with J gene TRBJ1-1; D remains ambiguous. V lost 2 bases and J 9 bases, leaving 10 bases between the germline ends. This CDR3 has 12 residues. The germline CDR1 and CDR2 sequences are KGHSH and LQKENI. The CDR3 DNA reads TGTGCCAGCTCACCAGAACAGCAACAAGCTTTCTTT. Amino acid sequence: CASSPEQQQAFF. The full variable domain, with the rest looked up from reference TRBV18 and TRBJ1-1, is NAGVMQNPRHLVRRRGQEARLRCSPMKGHSHVYWYRQLPEEGLKFMVYLQKENIIDESGMPKERFSAEFPKEGPSILRIQQVVRGDSAAYFCASSPEQQQAFFGQGTRLTVV.

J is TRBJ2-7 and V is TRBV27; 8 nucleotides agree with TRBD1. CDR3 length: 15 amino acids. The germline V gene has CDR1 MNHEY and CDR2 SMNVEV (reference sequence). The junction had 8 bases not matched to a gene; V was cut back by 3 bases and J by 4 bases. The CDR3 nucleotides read TGTGCCAGCAGTTTGGTGGGACAGGAGGATTACGAGCAGTACTTC. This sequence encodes CASSLVGQEDYEQYF.

The CDR3 here is CASSPGQSLSYEQYF. The CDR3 DNA follows: TGTGCCAGCAGTCCGGGACAGAGTTTATCCTACGAGCAGTACTTC. The gene calls are TRBV6-5 and TRBJ2-7; 7 bases agree with TRBD1. The CDR3 is 15 residues long. Looked up from germline, CDR1 is MNHEY and CDR2 is SVGAGI. Trimming at V came to 5 bases and at J to 1 base, leaving 8 bases not matched to a gene.

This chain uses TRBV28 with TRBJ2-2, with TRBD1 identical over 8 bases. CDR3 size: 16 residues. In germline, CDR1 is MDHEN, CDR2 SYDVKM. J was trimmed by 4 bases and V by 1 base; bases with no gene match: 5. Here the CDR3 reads CASSLYETGATGELFF. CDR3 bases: TGTGCCAGCAGTTTATACGAGACAGGGGCCACCGGGGAGCTGTTTTTT.

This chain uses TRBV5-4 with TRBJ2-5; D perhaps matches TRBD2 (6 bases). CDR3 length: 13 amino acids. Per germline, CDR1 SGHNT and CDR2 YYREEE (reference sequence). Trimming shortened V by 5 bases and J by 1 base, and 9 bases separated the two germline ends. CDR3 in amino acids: CASRSGGQETQYF. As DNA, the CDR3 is TGTGCCAGCAGATCCGGGGGCCAAGAGACCCAGTACTTC.

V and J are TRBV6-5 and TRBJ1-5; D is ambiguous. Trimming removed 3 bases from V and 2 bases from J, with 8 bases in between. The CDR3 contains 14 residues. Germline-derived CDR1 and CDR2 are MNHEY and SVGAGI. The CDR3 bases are TGTGCCAGCAGTTATAACGCGGGCAATCAGCCCCAGCATTTT. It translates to CASSYNAGNQPQHF.

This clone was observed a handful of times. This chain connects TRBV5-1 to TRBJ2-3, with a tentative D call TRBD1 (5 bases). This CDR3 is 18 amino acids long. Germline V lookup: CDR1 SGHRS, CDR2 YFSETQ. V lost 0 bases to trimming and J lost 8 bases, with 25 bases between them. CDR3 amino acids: CASSLEGVSGRAGVTQYF. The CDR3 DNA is TGCGCCAGCAGCTTGGAAGGGGTCAGTGGCAGGGCAGGAGTTACGCAGTATTTT.

CDR3 sequence reads: CASSYFSGTGDEKLFF. CDR3 DNA sequence: TGTGCCAGCAGTTACTTTTCCGGGACAGGGGATGAAAAACTGTTTTTT. The V and J genes are TRBV6-5 and TRBJ1-4; TRBD1 agrees at 10 bases. V was clipped by 1 base and J by 6 bases; unmatched bases: 5. Germline V gene sequence: CDR1 MNHEY, CDR2 SVGAGI. The CDR3 totals 16 residues.

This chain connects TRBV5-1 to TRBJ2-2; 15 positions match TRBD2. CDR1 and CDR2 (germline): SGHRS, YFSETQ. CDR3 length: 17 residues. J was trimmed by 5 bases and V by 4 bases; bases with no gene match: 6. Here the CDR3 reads CASSRRTSGRVTGELFF. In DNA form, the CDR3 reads TGCGCCAGCAGCCGACGGACTAGCGGGAGGGTGACCGGGGAGCTGTTTTTT.

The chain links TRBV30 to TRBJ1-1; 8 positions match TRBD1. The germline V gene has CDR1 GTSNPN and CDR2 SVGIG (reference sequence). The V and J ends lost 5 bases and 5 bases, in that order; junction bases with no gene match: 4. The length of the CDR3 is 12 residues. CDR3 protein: CAWGQGDTEAFF. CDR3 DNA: TGTGCCTGGGGACAGGGTGATACTGAAGCTTTCTTT. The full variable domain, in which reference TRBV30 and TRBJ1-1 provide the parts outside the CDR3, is SQTIHQWPATLVQPVGSPLSLECTVEGTSNPNLYWYRQAAGRGLQLLFYSVGIGQISSEVPQNLSASRPQDRQFILSSKKLLLSDSGFYLCAWGQGDTEAFFGQGTRLTVV.

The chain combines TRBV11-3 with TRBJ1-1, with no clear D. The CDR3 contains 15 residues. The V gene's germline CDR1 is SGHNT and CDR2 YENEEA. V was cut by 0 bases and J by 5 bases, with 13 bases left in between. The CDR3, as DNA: TGTGCCAGCAGCTTAGACGCTAACGCGGGGACTGAAGCTTTCTTT. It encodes CASSLDANAGTEAFF.

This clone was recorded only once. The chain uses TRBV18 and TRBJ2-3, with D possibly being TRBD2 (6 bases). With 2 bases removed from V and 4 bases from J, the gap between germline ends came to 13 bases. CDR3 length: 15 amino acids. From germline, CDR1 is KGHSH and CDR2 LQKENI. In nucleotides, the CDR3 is TGTGCCAGCTCACCAGCCGGAGGGAGTGCAGATACGCAGTATTTT. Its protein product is CASSPAGGSADTQYF.

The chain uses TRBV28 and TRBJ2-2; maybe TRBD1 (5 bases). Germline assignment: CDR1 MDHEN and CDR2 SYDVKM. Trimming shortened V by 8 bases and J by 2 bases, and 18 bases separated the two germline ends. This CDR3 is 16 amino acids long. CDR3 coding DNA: TGTGCCAGCCCACCCTCGGGTAGGGGCAACACCGGGGAGCTGTTTTTT. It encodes CASPPSGRGNTGELFF.

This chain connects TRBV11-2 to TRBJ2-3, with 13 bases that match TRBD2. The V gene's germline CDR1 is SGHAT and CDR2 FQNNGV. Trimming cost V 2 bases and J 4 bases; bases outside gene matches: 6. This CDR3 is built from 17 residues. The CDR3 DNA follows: TGTGCCAGCAGCTTACGCCGACTAGCGGGGGGCCCAGATACGCAGTATTTT. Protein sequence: CASSLRRLAGGPDTQYF.

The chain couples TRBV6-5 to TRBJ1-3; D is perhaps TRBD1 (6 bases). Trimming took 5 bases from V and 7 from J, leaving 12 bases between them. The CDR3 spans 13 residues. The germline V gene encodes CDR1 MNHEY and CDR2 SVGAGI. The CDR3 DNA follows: TGTGCCAGCAGTGGCCAGGGGCGGAACACCATATATTTT. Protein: CASSGQGRNTIYF.

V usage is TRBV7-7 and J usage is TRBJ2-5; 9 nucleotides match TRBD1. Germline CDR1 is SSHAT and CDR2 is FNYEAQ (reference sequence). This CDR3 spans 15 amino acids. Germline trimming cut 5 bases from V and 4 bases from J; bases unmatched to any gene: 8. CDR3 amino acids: CASSPTGGGRETQYF. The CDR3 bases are TGTGCCAGCAGCCCAACAGGGGGCGGGCGAGAGACCCAGTACTTC.

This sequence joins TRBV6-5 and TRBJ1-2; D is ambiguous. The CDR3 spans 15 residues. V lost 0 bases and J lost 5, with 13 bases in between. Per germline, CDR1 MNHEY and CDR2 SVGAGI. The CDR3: CASSYSNQALYGYTF. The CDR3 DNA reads TGTGCCAGCAGTTACTCGAACCAGGCCCTTTATGGCTACACCTTC.

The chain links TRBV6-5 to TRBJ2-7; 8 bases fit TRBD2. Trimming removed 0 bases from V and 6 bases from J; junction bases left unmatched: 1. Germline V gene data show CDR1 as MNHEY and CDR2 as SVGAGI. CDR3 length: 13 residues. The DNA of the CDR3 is TGTGCCAGCAGTTACTCGAGCGGGAGCGAGCAGTACTTC. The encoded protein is CASSYSSGSEQYF.

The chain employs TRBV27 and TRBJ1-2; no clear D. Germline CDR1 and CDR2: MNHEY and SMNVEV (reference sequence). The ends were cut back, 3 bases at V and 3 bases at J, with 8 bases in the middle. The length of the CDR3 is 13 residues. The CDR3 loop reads CASSFGEDYGYTF. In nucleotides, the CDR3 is TGTGCCAGCAGTTTCGGGGAGGACTATGGCTACACCTTC.

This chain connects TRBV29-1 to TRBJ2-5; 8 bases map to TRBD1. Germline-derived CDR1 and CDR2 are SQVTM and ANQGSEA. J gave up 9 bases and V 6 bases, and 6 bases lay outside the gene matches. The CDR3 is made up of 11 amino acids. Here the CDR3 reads CSVGTGRSQYF. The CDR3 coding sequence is TGCAGCGTGGGGACAGGACGGTCCCAGTACTTC.